Each of the 9 T cell receptor beta chains below was sequenced from the same sample in a study of cytomegalovirus exposure and HLA in healthy donors. The PCR contained 60 Vbeta and 13 Jbeta primers. The method was immunoSEQ multiplex PCR; TCRdb's version includes in-frame clones alone and lacks a portion of them. The sample lists approximately 200,000 clones, about 84% seen once, with 1% to 1.5% in the top ten. Material: PBMCs. The receptors shown here come from a human donor in good health.

About this clone: Other DNA sequences in the same sample also yield this CDR3. The chain couples TRBV2 to TRBJ1-1, with D unclear. This CDR3 region has 12 residues. V was clipped by 3 bases and J by 1 base, with 3 bases between them. Germline lookup yields CDR1 SNHLY and CDR2 FYNNEI. The CDR3 region has the DNA TGTGCCAGCAGTGACCAGAACACTGAAGCTTTCTTT. Protein product: CASSDQNTEAFF. Combining the CDR3 with reference TRBV2 and TRBJ1-1 gives the whole variable domain EPEVTQTPSHQVTQMGQEVILRCVPISNHLYFYWYRQILGQKVEFLVSFYNNEISEKSEIFDDQFSVERPDGSNFTLKIRSTKLEDSAMYFCASSDQNTEAFFGQGTRLTVV.

This sequence joins TRBV6-6 and TRBJ2-7, with TRBD1 matching over 7 bases. This CDR3 is 14 amino acids long. Trimming at V came to 7 bases and at J to 2 bases, leaving 8 bases not matched to a gene. The germline CDR1 and CDR2 sequences are MNHNY and SVGAGI (reference sequence). The DNA for the CDR3 is TGTGCCAGCATGGTATCAGGGGGAACCTACGAGCAGTACTTC. Translated, it gives CASMVSGGTYEQYF.

The count of this clone is one. The chain employs TRBV11-3 and TRBJ1-2; D unresolved. V was shortened by 0 bases and J by 13 bases, with 15 bases between the two germline ends. From germline, CDR1 is SGHNT and CDR2 YENEEA. This CDR3 is 13 amino acids long. This CDR3 is CASSLDRRSECTF. CDR3 nucleotides: TGTGCCAGCAGCTTAGATCGCAGGTCCGAGTGCACCTTC.

The chain has TRBV5-5 and TRBJ2-5, with D unclear. The CDR3 is 12 amino acids. The V and J ends lost 2 bases and 5 bases respectively, with 7 bases between them. The V gene's germline CDR1 is SGHKS and CDR2 YYEKEE (reference sequence). The CDR3 region is CASSLILETQYF. Written as DNA, the CDR3 is TGTGCCAGCAGCTTAATTCTCGAGACCCAGTACTTC.

The chain carries TRBV7-9 and TRBJ1-4; D may be TRBD1 (6 bases). V dropped 5 bases and J dropped 8 bases, with 30 bases sitting between them. This CDR3 contains 19 residues. Germline CDR1 SEHNR, CDR2 FQNEAQ (reference sequence). The DNA for the CDR3 is TGTGCCAGCAGCGCCAGGAGAATTGGACCTGGCGGACAGCAGGAAAAACTGTTTTTT. Amino acids: CASSARRIGPGGQQEKLFF.

This clone has a single count. The J gene is TRBJ2-3, the V gene TRBV9; TRBD2 agrees at 9 bases. V lost 0 bases and J lost 0; bases outside the gene matches: 2. This CDR3 has 16 residues. Germline CDR1 and CDR2: SGDLS and YYNGEE. This CDR3 reads CASSVALAGSTDTQYF. CDR3 nucleotide sequence: TGTGCCAGCAGCGTAGCTCTAGCGGGGAGCACAGATACGCAGTATTTT.

CDR3 residues: CASSLSGLAHEQYF. The CDR3 region has the DNA TGTGCCAGCAGTTTATCGGGACTAGCCCACGAGCAGTACTTC. The chain combines TRBV27 with TRBJ2-7, with 9 bases that match TRBD2. The germline CDR1 and CDR2 sequences are MNHEY and SMNVEV (reference sequence). CDR3 length: 14 residues. The J segment lost 5 bases and the V segment lost 0 bases, leaving 2 bases of the junction unmatched.

This sequence joins TRBV21-1 and TRBJ1-1; the D call of TRBD1 is as the table states it, not checked on the DNA. TRBV21-1 is given as a pseudogene. The CDR3 loop spans 13 amino acids. CDR3 amino acids: CASRVVMGAEAFF. DNA for the CDR3: TGTGCCAGCCGAGTGGTGATGGGCGCTGAAGCTTTCTTT.

The chain uses TRBV7-9 and TRBJ2-1, with D possibly TRBD2 on 5 matching bases. CDR1 SEHNR and CDR2 FQNEAQ come from the germline V gene (reference sequence). This CDR3 is 15 amino acids long. Trimming pared 1 base from V and 1 base from J, leaving 8 bases between. Here the CDR3 reads CASSLVSGSYNEQFF. For the CDR3, the DNA is TGTGCCAGCAGCTTAGTTTCGGGGTCCTACAATGAGCAGTTCTTC.